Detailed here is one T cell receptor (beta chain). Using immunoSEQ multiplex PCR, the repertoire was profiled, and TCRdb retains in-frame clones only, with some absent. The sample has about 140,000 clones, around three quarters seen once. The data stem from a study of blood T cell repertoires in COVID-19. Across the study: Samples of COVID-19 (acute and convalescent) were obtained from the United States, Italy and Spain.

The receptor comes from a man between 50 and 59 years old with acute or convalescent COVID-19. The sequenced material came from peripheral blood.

The CDR3 DNA reads as TGCGCCAGCAGCCCGGAGCGGCCTCAAGAGACCCAGTACTTC. Amino acids: CASSPERPQETQYF. This chain joins TRBV10-1 and TRBJ2-5; perhaps TRBD2 as D (5 bases). This CDR3 comprises 14 residues. The germline V and J ends were trimmed by 6 bases and 2 bases, with 13 bases remaining between them. Germline lookup yields CDR1 WNHNN and CDR2 SYGVQD (reference sequence).